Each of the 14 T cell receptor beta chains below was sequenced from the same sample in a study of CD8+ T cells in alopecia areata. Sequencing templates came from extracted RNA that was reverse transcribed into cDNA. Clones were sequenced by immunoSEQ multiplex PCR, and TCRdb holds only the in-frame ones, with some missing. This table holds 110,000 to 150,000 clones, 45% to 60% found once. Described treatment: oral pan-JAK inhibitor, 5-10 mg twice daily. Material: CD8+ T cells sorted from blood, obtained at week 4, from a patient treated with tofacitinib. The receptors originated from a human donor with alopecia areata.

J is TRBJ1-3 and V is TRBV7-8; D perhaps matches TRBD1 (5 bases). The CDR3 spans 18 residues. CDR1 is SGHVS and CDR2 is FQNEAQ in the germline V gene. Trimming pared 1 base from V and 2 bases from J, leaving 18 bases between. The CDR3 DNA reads TGTGCCAGCAGCTTAGTAATTGCGGACCCAGGGACTGGAAACACCATATATTTT. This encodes CASSLVIADPGTGNTIYF.

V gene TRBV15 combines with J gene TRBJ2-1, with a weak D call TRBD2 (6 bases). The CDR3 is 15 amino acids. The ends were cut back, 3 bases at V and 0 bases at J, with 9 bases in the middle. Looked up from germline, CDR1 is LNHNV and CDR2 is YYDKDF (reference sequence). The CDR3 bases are TGTGCCACCAGCAGTATGGGGGGCTCCTACAATGAGCAGTTCTTC. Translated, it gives CATSSMGGSYNEQFF.

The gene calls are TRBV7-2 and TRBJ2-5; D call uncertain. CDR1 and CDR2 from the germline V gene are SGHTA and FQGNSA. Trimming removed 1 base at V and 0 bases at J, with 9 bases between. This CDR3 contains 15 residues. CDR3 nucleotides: TGTGCCAGCAGCTTAGGGTCGGCATACCAAGAGACCCAGTACTTC. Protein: CASSLGSAYQETQYF.

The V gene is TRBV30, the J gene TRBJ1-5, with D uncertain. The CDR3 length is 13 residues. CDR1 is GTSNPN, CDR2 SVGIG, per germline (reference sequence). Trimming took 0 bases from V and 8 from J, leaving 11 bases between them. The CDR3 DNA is TGTGCCTGGAGTGTCGCTGACGAAGAGCCCCAGCATTTT. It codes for CAWSVADEEPQHF. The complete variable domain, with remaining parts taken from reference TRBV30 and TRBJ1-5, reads SQTIHQWPATLVQPVGSPLSLECTVEGTSNPNLYWYRQAAGRGLQLLFYSVGIGQISSEVPQNLSASRPQDRQFILSSKKLLLSDSGFYLCAWSVADEEPQHFGDGTRLSIL.

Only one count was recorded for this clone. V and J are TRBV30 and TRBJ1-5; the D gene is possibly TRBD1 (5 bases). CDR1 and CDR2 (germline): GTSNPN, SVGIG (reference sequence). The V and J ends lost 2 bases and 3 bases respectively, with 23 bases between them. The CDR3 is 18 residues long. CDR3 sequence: CAWSPTGEVWDLNQPQHF. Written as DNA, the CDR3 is TGTGCCTGGAGTCCAACGGGGGAGGTTTGGGACCTCAATCAGCCCCAGCATTTT.

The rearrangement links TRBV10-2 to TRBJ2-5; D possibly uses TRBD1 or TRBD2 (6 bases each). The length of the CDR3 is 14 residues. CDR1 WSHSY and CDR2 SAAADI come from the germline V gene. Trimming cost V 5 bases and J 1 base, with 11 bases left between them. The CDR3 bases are TGCGCCAGCAGTAGGGGGGCGGGCCAAGAGACCCAGTACTTC. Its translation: CASSRGAGQETQYF.

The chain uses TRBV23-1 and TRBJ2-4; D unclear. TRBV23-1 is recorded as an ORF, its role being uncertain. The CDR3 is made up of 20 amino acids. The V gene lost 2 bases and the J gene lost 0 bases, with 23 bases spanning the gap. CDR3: CASSQTRPVGEPLAKNIQYF. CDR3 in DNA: TGCGCCAGCAGTCAAACACGCCCCGTTGGGGAACCCCTAGCCAAAAACATTCAGTACTTC.

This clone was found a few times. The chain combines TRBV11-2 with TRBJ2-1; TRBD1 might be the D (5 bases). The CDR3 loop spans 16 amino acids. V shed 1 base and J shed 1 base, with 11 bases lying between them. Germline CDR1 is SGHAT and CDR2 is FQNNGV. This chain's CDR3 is CASSLGWGSSYNEQFF. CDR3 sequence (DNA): TGTGCCAGCAGCTTAGGATGGGGCAGTTCCTACAATGAGCAGTTCTTC.

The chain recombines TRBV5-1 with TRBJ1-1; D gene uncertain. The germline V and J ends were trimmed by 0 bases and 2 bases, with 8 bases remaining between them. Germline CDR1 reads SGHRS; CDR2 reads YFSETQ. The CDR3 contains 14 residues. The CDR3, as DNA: TGCGCCAGCAGCTTGGATGCAGGTAACACTGAAGCTTTCTTT. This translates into CASSLDAGNTEAFF.

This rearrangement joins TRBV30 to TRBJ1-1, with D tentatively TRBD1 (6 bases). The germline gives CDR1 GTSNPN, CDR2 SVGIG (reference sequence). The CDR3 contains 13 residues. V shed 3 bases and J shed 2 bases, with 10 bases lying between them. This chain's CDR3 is CAWSPGVNTEAFF. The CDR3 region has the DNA TGTGCCTGGAGCCCAGGGGTAAACACTGAAGCTTTCTTT.

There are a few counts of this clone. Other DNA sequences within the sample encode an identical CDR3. The CDR3 DNA is TGTGCCAGCAGTTGGACAGGGGGCGAAGAGACCCAGTACTTC. Its protein product is CASSWTGGEETQYF. V and J are TRBV27 and TRBJ2-5; 11 nucleotides agree with TRBD1. V lost 4 bases, J lost 3 bases, and 1 base stayed unmatched. The V gene's germline CDR1 is MNHEY and CDR2 SMNVEV (reference sequence). The CDR3 spans 14 residues.

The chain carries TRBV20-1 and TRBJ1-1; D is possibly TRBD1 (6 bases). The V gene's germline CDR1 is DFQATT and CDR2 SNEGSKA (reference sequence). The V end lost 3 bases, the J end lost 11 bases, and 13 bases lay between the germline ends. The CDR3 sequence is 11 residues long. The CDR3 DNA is TGCAGTGCTAGCTACAGGGCGGACGCTTTCTTT. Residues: CSASYRADAFF.

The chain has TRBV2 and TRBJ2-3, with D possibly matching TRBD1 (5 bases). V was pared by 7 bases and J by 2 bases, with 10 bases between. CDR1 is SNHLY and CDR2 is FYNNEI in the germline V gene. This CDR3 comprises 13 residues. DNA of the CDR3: TGTGCCAGCACAGGGATTGTCACAGATACGCAGTATTTT. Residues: CASTGIVTDTQYF.

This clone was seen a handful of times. Written as DNA, the CDR3 is TGTGCCAGCAGCTCGACCGGGTTCACTGAAGCTTTCTTT. Residues: CASSSTGFTEAFF. The rearrangement links TRBV5-6 to TRBJ1-1; D is ambiguous. Germline V gives CDR1 SGHDT, CDR2 YYEEEE. Trimming took off 3 bases at V and 4 bases at J, with 10 bases between the two ends. This CDR3 has 13 residues.